A selection of T cell receptor beta chains follows, all from one sample in a study of kidney transplant recipient with SARS-CoV-2 infection. One entry per CDR3 protein, called by TCRdb with MiXCR from the reads. The sample contains 200,000 to 250,000 distinct CDR3 sequences, more than 25% of which appear only once. The specimen was a blood sample, collected at baseline and between days 110 and 120 from a kidney transplant recipient. The receptors were sampled from a male patient aged 30 to 39 who had COVID-19 and was a kidney transplant recipient. Some T cells may be supplied by the graft donor. Both conserved end residues are part of each CDR3. A D gene is named only where the DNA matches it firmly. Expanded clones get a size class; other rows say once, few or many, or leave the size out.

CDR3aa: CASSPPVGELFF; CDR3nt: TGTGCCAGCAGTCCCCCCGTAGGGGAGCTGTTTTTT; j_gene: TRBJ2-2; abundance: many; v_gene: TRBV25-1; d_gene: .
CDR3aa: CASSTGARAPEQYF; CDR3nt: TGTGCCAGCAGCACCGGGGCCAGGGCCCCCGAGCAGTACTTC; j_gene: TRBJ2-7; abundance: many; v_gene: TRBV27; d_gene: .
CDR3aa: CASSQGARAAQETQYF; CDR3nt: TGCGCCAGCAGCCAAGGCGCTCGGGCAGCTCAAGAGACCCAGTACTTC; j_gene: TRBJ2-5; abundance: once; v_gene: TRBV4-1; d_gene: .
CDR3aa: CASSQVLVPQETQYF; CDR3nt: TGTGCCAGCAGCCAAGTATTAGTTCCCCAAGAGACCCAGTACTTC; j_gene: TRBJ2-5; abundance: many; v_gene: TRBV3-1; d_gene: .
CDR3aa: CSARRRQVTYNEQFF; CDR3nt: TGCAGTGCTAGACGGAGACAGGTTACCTACAATGAGCAGTTCTTC; j_gene: TRBJ2-1; abundance: .; v_gene: TRBV20-1; d_gene: .
CDR3aa: CAWSVEGTGGYYGDTQYF; CDR3nt: TGTGCCTGGAGTGTAGAGGGGACAGGGGGCTATTATGGAGATACGCAGTATTTT; j_gene: TRBJ2-3; abundance: .; v_gene: TRBV30; d_gene: TRBD1
CDR3aa: CASSPNRGDSPLHF; CDR3nt: TGTGCCAGCTCACCTAACAGGGGAGATTCACCCCTCCACTTT; j_gene: TRBJ1-6; abundance: many; v_gene: TRBV18; d_gene: TRBD1
CDR3aa: CASTYGGLGDQPQHF; CDR3nt: TGTGCCAGCACCTATGGGGGATTAGGGGATCAGCCCCAGCATTTT; j_gene: TRBJ1-5; abundance: many; v_gene: TRBV12-3/TRBV12-4; d_gene: .
CDR3aa: CASSFPSDGETQYF; CDR3nt: TGTGCCAGCAGCTTCCCTAGCGATGGAGAGACCCAGTACTTC; j_gene: TRBJ2-5; abundance: .; v_gene: TRBV5-4; d_gene: .
CDR3aa: CASSPGATREQYF; CDR3nt: TGTGCCAGCTCACCCGGGGCAACTCGGGAGCAGTACTTC; j_gene: TRBJ2-7; abundance: many; v_gene: TRBV18; d_gene: .
CDR3aa: CASSGISRSPQSRANVLIF; CDR3nt: TGCGCCAGCAGTGGTATATCAAGATCGCCACAAAGTCGGGCCAACGTCCTGATTTTC; j_gene: TRBJ2-6; abundance: few; v_gene: TRBV10-1; d_gene: .
CDR3aa: CASSYGGRGEQYF; CDR3nt: TGTGCCAGCAGTTACGGGGGCAGGGGCGAGCAGTACTTC; j_gene: TRBJ2-7; abundance: many; v_gene: TRBV6-6; d_gene: .
CDR3aa: CASSQRGTSGRYEQYF; CDR3nt: TGTGCCAGCAGCCAAAGAGGGACTAGCGGGAGGTACGAGCAGTACTTC; j_gene: TRBJ2-7; abundance: many; v_gene: TRBV3-1; d_gene: TRBD2
CDR3aa: CASSLGTGRTGELFF; CDR3nt: TGTGCCAGCAGCTTGGGGACAGGGCGCACCGGGGAGCTGTTTTTT; j_gene: TRBJ2-2; abundance: .; v_gene: TRBV7-2; d_gene: TRBD1
CDR3aa: CASIFPVPGKTYGYTF; CDR3nt: TGTGCCAGCATTTTTCCCGTACCAGGAAAGACCTATGGCTACACCTTC; j_gene: TRBJ1-2; abundance: many; v_gene: TRBV5-4; d_gene: .
CDR3aa: CASSIEHRDGKTYGYTF; CDR3nt: TGTGCCAGCAGCATTGAACACAGAGACGGAAAGACCTATGGCTACACCTTC; j_gene: TRBJ1-2; abundance: many; v_gene: TRBV7-2; d_gene: .
CDR3aa: CASSLRTSGFMNNEQFF; CDR3nt: TGTGCCAGCAGTTTAAGGACTAGCGGCTTTATGAACAATGAGCAGTTCTTC; j_gene: TRBJ2-1; abundance: many; v_gene: TRBV28; d_gene: TRBD2
CDR3aa: CATSDPKREYGDTQYF; CDR3nt: TGTGCCACCAGTGACCCAAAGCGGGAGTACGGAGATACGCAGTATTTT; j_gene: TRBJ2-3; abundance: many; v_gene: TRBV24-1; d_gene: TRBD2
CDR3aa: CASSILGPDTDTQYF; CDR3nt: TGTGCCAGTAGTATATTGGGACCGGACACAGATACGCAGTATTTT; j_gene: TRBJ2-3; abundance: many; v_gene: TRBV19; d_gene: .
CDR3aa: CASSQDTGELFF; CDR3nt: TGTGCCAGCAGCCAAGACACCGGGGAGCTGTTTTTT; j_gene: TRBJ2-2; abundance: many; v_gene: TRBV4-2; d_gene: .
CDR3aa: CSARAAAGFTYNEQFF; CDR3nt: TGCAGTGCTAGAGCGGCAGCGGGCTTTACCTACAATGAGCAGTTCTTC; j_gene: TRBJ2-1; abundance: many; v_gene: TRBV20-1; d_gene: .
CDR3aa: CSACTELFRKTYGYTF; CDR3nt: TGCAGTGCTTGCACCGAGCTGTTTCGAAAGACCTATGGCTACACCTTC; j_gene: TRBJ1-2; abundance: many; v_gene: TRBV20-1; d_gene: .
CDR3aa: CSARESGSKTDTQYF; CDR3nt: TGCAGTGCTAGAGAAAGCGGGAGTAAGACAGATACGCAGTATTTT; j_gene: TRBJ2-3; abundance: few; v_gene: TRBV20-1; d_gene: TRBD2
CDR3aa: CSAPSGVDTEAFF; CDR3nt: TGCAGTGCGCCCTCGGGGGTAGACACTGAAGCTTTCTTT; j_gene: TRBJ1-1; abundance: .; v_gene: TRBV20-1; d_gene: .
CDR3aa: CASSLAISSYNEQFF; CDR3nt: TGTGCCAGCAGCTTAGCAATTAGCTCCTACAATGAGCAGTTCTTC; j_gene: TRBJ2-1; abundance: many; v_gene: TRBV7-2; d_gene: .
CDR3aa: CASSWRSPIRKTYGYTF; CDR3nt: TGTGCCAGCAGCTGGCGGTCTCCCATTCGAAAGACCTATGGCTACACCTTC; j_gene: TRBJ1-2; abundance: once; v_gene: TRBV3-1; d_gene: .
CDR3aa: CASSIQGGHYEQYF; CDR3nt: TGTGCCAGTAGTATACAGGGGGGGCATTACGAGCAGTACTTC; j_gene: TRBJ2-7; abundance: many; v_gene: TRBV19; d_gene: .
CDR3aa: CASSVSPYHGKTYGYTF; CDR3nt: TGTGCCAGCAGCGTCTCGCCATACCATGGAAAGACCTATGGCTACACCTTC; j_gene: TRBJ1-2; abundance: few; v_gene: TRBV7-9; d_gene: .
CDR3aa: CARIIEVVRKTYGYTF; CDR3nt: TGTGCCAGAATAATAGAAGTGGTGAGAAAGACCTATGGCTACACCTTC; j_gene: TRBJ1-2; abundance: .; v_gene: TRBV5-3; d_gene: .
CDR3aa: CASSLPPRHQFF; CDR3nt: TGTGCCAGCAGTCTGCCTCCTAGACATCAGTTCTTC; j_gene: TRBJ2-1; abundance: many; v_gene: TRBV3-1; d_gene: .
CDR3aa: CASSLTTVHSGNTIYF; CDR3nt: TGTGCCAGCAGCCTAACCACAGTCCACTCTGGAAACACCATATATTTT; j_gene: TRBJ1-3; abundance: many; v_gene: TRBV7-9; d_gene: .
CDR3aa: CASSQEGWVGLFF; CDR3nt: TGCGCCAGCAGCCAAGAGGGGTGGGTCGGACTGTTTTTT; j_gene: TRBJ1-4; abundance: many; v_gene: TRBV4-1; d_gene: .
CDR3aa: CASSPHSGGSSQPQHF; CDR3nt: TGTGCCAGCAGCCCCCACTCTGGGGGTTCTTCTCAGCCCCAGCATTTT; j_gene: TRBJ1-5; abundance: many; v_gene: TRBV7-2; d_gene: .
CDR3aa: CASSQVGKVLRLEHNEQFF; CDR3nt: TGTGCCAGCAGCCAAGTCGGGAAGGTTTTGCGACTAGAACACAATGAGCAGTTCTTC; j_gene: TRBJ2-1; abundance: many; v_gene: TRBV3-1; d_gene: .
CDR3aa: CASSISRQKYFNQPQHF; CDR3nt: TGTGCCAGTAGTATCTCGAGGCAGAAGTATTTCAATCAGCCCCAGCATTTT; j_gene: TRBJ1-5; abundance: many; v_gene: TRBV19; d_gene: .